Only one count was recorded for the clone carrying this TCR beta chain. Its matching antigen is unknown. The data originate from a study of vaccination and CD4 T cells after COVID-19. Treatment reported: roughly nine-day PBMC culture with coronavirus spike peptide pools or control peptides (ViraFEST assay). The Oncomine TCR Beta short-read assay generated sequence data from the DNA of cultured CD4+ T cells. From the PCR reads, TCRdb called clonotypes with MiXCR, one entry per CDR3 protein. The data contain 16,000 or so distinct CDR3 sequences, approximately 57% of them singletons. Regarding the study as a whole: A comparatively limited set of convalescent patients was examined, with no early post-infection timepoints.

This TCR was sampled from a human donor who had recovered from COVID-19. The sequencing used CD4+ T cells from blood, cultured in vitro, collected before SARS-CoV-2 vaccination.

The DNA for the CDR3 is TGCAGTGCTAGTCCTGACAGGGGGAACACCTACGAGCAGTACTTC. Protein: CSASPDRGNTYEQYF. This rearrangement joins TRBV20-1 to TRBJ2-7; 9 nucleotides match TRBD1. V gave up 3 bases and J gave up 2 bases; unmatched junction bases: 8. This CDR3 comprises 15 residues. The germline CDR1 and CDR2 sequences are DFQATT and SNEGSKA (reference sequence).